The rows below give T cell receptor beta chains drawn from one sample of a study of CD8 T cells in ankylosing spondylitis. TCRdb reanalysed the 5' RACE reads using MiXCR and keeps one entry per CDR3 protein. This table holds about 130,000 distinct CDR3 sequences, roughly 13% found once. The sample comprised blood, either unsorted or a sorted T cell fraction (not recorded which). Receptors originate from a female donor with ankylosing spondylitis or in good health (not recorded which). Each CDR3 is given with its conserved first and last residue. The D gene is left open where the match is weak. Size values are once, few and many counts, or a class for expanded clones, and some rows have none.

CSAQGRQAYNQPQHF	TGCAGTGCTCAAGGGCGGCAGGCGTATAATCAGCCCCAGCATTTT	TRBV20-1	TRBJ1-5	few	NA
CASSLGQGTIKEQYF	TGCGCCAGCAGTCTAGGACAGGGGACCATTAAAGAGCAGTACTTC	TRBV5-1	TRBJ2-7	many	TRBD1
CASSRWLLAGDSKNIQYF	TGTGCCAGCAGCCGTTGGTTACTAGCGGGAGATTCCAAAAACATTCAGTACTTC	TRBV11-2	TRBJ2-4	few	TRBD2
CASSLIAGADTQYF	TGTGCCAGCAGCCTTATAGCGGGAGCAGATACGCAGTATTTT	TRBV14	TRBJ2-3	many	TRBD2
CASRRTGSTDTQYF	TGTGCCAGTCGAAGGACAGGGAGCACAGATACGCAGTATTTT	TRBV19	TRBJ2-3	NA	TRBD1
CSARAGTSGRNEQFF	TGCAGTGCTAGAGCCGGGACTAGCGGGAGAAATGAGCAGTTCTTC	TRBV20-1	TRBJ2-1	NA	TRBD2
CASMPAGAPGGELFF	TGTGCCAGCATGCCAGCGGGAGCGCCCGGCGGGGAGCTGTTTTTT	TRBV2	TRBJ2-2	few	TRBD2
CAIRGTGKDTEAFF	TGTGCCATCAGGGGGACAGGGAAGGACACTGAAGCTTTCTTT	TRBV10-3	TRBJ1-1	few	TRBD1
CASSYSTGGRYGYTF	TGTGCCAGCAGTTACTCGACAGGGGGGCGGTATGGCTACACCTTC	TRBV6-5	TRBJ1-2	many	TRBD1
CSAPTSGGTYEQYF	TGCAGTGCGCCCACTAGCGGGGGCACCTACGAGCAGTACTTC	TRBV20-1	TRBJ2-7	few	TRBD2
CASTPQPGQGAYEQYF	TGCGCCAGCACCCCGCAACCAGGACAGGGGGCCTACGAGCAGTACTTC	TRBV5-1	TRBJ2-7	NA	TRBD1
CASSRTGGIEGEQFF	TGTGCCAGCAGCAGGACAGGGGGCATCGAGGGTGAGCAGTTCTTC	TRBV7-3	TRBJ2-1	NA	TRBD1
CASRPVYSTDTQYF	TGTGCCAGCAGACCCGTATATAGCACAGATACGCAGTATTTT	TRBV6-1	TRBJ2-3	many	NA
CASSYGEGNTEAFF	TGTGCCAGCAGTTACGGGGAAGGGAACACTGAAGCTTTCTTT	TRBV6-5	TRBJ1-1	NA	NA
CSAKQGATEKLFF	TGCAGTGCCAAACAGGGGGCAACGGAAAAACTGTTTTTT	TRBV20-1	TRBJ1-4	many	TRBD1
CASSLTGLAGVEQFF	TGCGCCAGCAGCTTAACGGGACTAGCGGGAGTGGAGCAGTTCTTC	TRBV5-1	TRBJ2-1	NA	TRBD2
CAITGDSTYNEQFF	TGTGCCATCACGGGGGACTCCACCTACAATGAGCAGTTCTTC	TRBV10-3	TRBJ2-1	few	NA
CASSNSGDYSYEQYF	TGTGCCAGCAGTAATAGCGGGGACTACTCCTACGAGCAGTACTTC	TRBV12-3/TRBV12-4	TRBJ2-7	many	TRBD2
CASSQGPGLTYNEQFF	TGCGCCAGCAGCCAAGGGCCGGGACTGACCTACAATGAGCAGTTCTTC	TRBV4-1	TRBJ2-1	NA	NA
CASSLMGLPGYTF	TGTGCCAGCAGTTTGATGGGACTTCCTGGCTACACCTTC	TRBV12-3/TRBV12-4	TRBJ1-2	few	NA
CASNSRMVRFTSGSYEQYF	TGTGCCAGCAACTCGAGAATGGTTCGTTTTACTAGCGGGTCCTACGAGCAGTACTTC	TRBV7-3	TRBJ2-7	NA	TRBD2
CASRTQDGYEQYF	TGTGCCAGCAGGACTCAGGACGGCTACGAGCAGTACTTC	TRBV6-6	TRBJ2-7	NA	NA